Following are 7 T cell receptor beta chains from one sample sequenced in a study of control samples from healthy donors and cancer patients. The repertoire was sequenced with immunoSEQ multiplex PCR; TCRdb's copy has only in-frame clones and lacks some. The table has under 110,000 clones, 85% to 90% seen once. The sequencing input was blood. The receptor source for this set is a man younger than 40 in good health.

V is TRBV3-1 (or the pseudogene TRBV3-2) and J is TRBJ2-3, with D unclear. This CDR3 has 13 amino acids. CDR1 and CDR2 from the germline V gene are LGHDT and YNNKEL (reference sequence). V lost 2 bases and J 5 bases, leaving 8 bases between the germline ends. CDR3 nucleotide sequence: TGTGCCAGCAGCCAAAGGTACCGAGATACGCAGTATTTT. Protein: CASSQRYRDTQYF.

The chain links TRBV30 to TRBJ1-1; D possibly corresponds to TRBD1 (5 bases). CDR3 length equals 15 residues. V lost 3 bases, J lost 3 bases, and 17 bases lay in between. Germline CDR1 and CDR2: GTSNPN and SVGIG (reference sequence). The CDR3 sequence: CAWRVGRKPDTEAFF. The CDR3 DNA reads as TGTGCCTGGAGAGTGGGGCGGAAACCAGACACTGAAGCTTTCTTT.

This clone was counted between two and nine times. The rearrangement joins TRBV7-9 to TRBJ1-2; D gene uncertain. Trimming stripped 2 bases from V and 8 bases from J, with 21 bases between. Germline lookup yields CDR1 SEHNR and CDR2 FQNEAQ (reference sequence). The CDR3 totals 16 residues. The CDR3 sequence: CASSLPMNAPLGGYTF. The CDR3 region has the DNA TGTGCCAGCAGCTTACCGATGAATGCCCCCCTCGGGGGCTACACCTTC.

The chain links TRBV6-2 or TRBV6-3 to TRBJ2-3; 8 positions agree with TRBD2. This CDR3 is 17 amino acids long. The ends lost 5 bases at V and 5 bases at J; junction bases unmatched: 15. Germline CDR1 and CDR2: MNHEY and SVGEGT. The CDR3 here is CASSHFPRSGREDTQYF. In DNA, the CDR3 is TGTGCCAGCAGTCATTTCCCTCGAAGCGGGAGAGAAGATACGCAGTATTTT.

The chain is built from TRBV9 and TRBJ1-2; 7 nucleotides line up with TRBD1. The V and J ends lost 0 bases and 4 bases, in that order; junction bases with no gene match: 12. Germline CDR1 is SGDLS and CDR2 is YYNGEE. This CDR3 region has 17 residues. The CDR3 nucleotides are TGTGCCAGCAGCGTAGATTTAGCGGGGGGGACAGTCTATGGCTACACCTTC. As protein: CASSVDLAGGTVYGYTF.

This clone was counted between two and nine times. CDR3 protein: CAVRGRVNTGELFF. CDR3 in DNA: TGTGCCGTCCGGGGGAGGGTAAACACCGGGGAGCTGTTTTTT. The chain recombines TRBV6-5 with TRBJ2-2; 7 positions agree with TRBD2. This CDR3 is 14 amino acids long. The germline V gene has CDR1 MNHEY and CDR2 SVGAGI. The junction had 8 bases not matched to a gene; V was cut back by 11 bases and J by 2 bases.

The rearrangement joins TRBV19 to TRBJ2-3; D is undetermined. Germline V gene lookup returns CDR1 LNHDA and CDR2 SQIVND (reference sequence). V was shortened by 6 bases and J by 5 bases, with 9 bases between the two germline ends. The CDR3 has 12 amino acids. CDR3 in amino acids: CASSLSQDTQYF. The CDR3 DNA follows: TGTGCCAGTAGCCTATCTCAAGATACGCAGTATTTT. The full variable domain, completed using reference TRBV19 and TRBJ2-3, is DGGITQSPKYLFRKEGQNVTLSCEQNLNHDAMYWYRQDPGQGLRLIYYSQIVNDFQKGDIAEGYSVSREKKESFPLTVTSAQKNPTAFYLCASSLSQDTQYFGPGTRLTVL.